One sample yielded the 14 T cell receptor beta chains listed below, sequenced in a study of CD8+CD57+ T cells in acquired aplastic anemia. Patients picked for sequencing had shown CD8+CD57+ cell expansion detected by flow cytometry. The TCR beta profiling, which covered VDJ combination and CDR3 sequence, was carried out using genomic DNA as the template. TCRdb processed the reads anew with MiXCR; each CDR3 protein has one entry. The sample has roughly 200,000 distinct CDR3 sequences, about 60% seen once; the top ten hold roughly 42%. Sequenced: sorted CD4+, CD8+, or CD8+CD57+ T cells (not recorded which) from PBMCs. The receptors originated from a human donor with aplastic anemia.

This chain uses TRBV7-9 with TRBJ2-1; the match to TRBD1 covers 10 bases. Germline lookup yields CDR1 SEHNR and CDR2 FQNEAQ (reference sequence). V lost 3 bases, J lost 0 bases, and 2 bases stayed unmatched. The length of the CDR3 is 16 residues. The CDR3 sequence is CASSFRQGASYNEQFF. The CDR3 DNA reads TGTGCCAGCAGCTTTCGACAGGGGGCCTCCTACAATGAGCAGTTCTTC.

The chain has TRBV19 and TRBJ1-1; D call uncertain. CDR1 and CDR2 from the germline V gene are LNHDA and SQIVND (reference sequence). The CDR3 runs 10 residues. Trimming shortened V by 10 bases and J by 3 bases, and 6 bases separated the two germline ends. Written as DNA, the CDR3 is TGTGCCATTGGGGACACTGAAGCTTTCTTT. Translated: CAIGDTEAFF.

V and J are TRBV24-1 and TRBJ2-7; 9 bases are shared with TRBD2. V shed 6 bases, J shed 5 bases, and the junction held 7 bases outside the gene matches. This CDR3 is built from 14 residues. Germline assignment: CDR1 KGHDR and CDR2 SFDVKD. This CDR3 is CATSMAGGNHEQYF. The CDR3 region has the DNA TGTGCCACCAGTATGGCGGGAGGGAACCACGAGCAGTACTTC.

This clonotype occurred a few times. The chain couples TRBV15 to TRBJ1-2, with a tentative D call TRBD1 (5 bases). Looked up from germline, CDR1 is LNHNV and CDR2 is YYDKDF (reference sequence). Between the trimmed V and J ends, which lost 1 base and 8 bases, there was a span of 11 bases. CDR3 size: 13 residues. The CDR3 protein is CATSRGAGRGYTF. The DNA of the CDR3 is TGTGCCACCAGCAGAGGAGCGGGGCGAGGCTACACCTTC.

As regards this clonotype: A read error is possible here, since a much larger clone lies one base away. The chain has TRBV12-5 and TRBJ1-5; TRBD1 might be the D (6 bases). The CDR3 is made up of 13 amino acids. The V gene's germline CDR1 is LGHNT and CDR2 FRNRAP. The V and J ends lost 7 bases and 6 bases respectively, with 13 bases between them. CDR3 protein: CASERGAVQPQHF. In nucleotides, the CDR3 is TGTGCTAGTGAACGGGGGGCGGTTCAGCCCCAGCATTTT.

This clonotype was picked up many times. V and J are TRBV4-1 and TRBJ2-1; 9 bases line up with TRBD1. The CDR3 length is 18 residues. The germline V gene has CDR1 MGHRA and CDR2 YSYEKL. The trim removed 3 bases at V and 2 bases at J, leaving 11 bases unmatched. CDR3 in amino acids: CASSHSRDREGPYNEQFF. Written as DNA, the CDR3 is TGCGCCAGCAGCCATTCCCGGGACAGGGAGGGTCCCTACAATGAGCAGTTCTTC.

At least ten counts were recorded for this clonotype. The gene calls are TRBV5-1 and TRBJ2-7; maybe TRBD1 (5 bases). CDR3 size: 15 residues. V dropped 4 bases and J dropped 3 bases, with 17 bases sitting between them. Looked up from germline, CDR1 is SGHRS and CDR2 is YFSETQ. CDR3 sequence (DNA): TGCGCCAGCAGCCGAAGCTGGGGCGCGAGCTACGAGCAGTACTTC. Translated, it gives CASSRSWGASYEQYF.

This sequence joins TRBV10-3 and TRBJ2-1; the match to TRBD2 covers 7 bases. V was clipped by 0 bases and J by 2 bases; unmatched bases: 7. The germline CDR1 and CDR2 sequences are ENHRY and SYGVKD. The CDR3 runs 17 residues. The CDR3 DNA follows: TGTGCCATCAGTGAGTCTGAGACTAGCACCGCCTACAATGAGCAGTTCTTC. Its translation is CAISESETSTAYNEQFF.

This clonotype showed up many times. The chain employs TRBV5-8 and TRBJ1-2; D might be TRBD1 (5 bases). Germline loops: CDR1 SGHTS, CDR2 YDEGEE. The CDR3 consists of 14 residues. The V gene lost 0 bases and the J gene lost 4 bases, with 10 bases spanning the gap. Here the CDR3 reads CASSLEQEGYGYTF. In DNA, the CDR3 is TGTGCCAGCAGCTTGGAACAGGAGGGCTATGGCTACACCTTC.

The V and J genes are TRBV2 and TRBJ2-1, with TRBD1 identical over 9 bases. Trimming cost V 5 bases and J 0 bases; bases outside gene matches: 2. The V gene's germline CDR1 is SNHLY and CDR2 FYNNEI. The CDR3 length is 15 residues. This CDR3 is CASSLDRGSYNEQFF. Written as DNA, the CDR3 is TGTGCCAGCAGTCTGGACAGGGGCTCCTACAATGAGCAGTTCTTC.

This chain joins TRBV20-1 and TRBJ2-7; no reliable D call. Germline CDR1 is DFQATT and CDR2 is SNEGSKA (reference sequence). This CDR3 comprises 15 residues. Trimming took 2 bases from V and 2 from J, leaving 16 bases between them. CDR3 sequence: CSARTLQASPYEQYF. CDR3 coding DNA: TGCAGTGCTAGAACCCTGCAGGCGAGCCCCTACGAGCAGTACTTC.

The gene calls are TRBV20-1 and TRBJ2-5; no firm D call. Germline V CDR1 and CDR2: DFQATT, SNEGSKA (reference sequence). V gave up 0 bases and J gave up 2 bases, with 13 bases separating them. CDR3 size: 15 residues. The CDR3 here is CSARDIGRNQETQYF. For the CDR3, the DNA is TGCAGTGCTAGAGATATCGGCAGAAATCAAGAGACCCAGTACTTC.

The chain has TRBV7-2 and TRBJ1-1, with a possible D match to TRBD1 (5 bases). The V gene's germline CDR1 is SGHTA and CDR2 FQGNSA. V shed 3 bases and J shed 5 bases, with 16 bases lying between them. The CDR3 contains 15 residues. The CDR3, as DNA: TGTGCCAGCAGCTTCGTACACGGGGGGGGGACTGAAGCTTTCTTT. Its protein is CASSFVHGGGTEAFF.

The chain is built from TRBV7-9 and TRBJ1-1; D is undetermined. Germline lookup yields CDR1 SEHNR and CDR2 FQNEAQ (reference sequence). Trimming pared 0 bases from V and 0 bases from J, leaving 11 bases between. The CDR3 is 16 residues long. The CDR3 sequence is CASSLAQWRLNTEAFF. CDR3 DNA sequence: TGTGCCAGCAGCTTAGCCCAATGGCGACTGAACACTGAAGCTTTCTTT.